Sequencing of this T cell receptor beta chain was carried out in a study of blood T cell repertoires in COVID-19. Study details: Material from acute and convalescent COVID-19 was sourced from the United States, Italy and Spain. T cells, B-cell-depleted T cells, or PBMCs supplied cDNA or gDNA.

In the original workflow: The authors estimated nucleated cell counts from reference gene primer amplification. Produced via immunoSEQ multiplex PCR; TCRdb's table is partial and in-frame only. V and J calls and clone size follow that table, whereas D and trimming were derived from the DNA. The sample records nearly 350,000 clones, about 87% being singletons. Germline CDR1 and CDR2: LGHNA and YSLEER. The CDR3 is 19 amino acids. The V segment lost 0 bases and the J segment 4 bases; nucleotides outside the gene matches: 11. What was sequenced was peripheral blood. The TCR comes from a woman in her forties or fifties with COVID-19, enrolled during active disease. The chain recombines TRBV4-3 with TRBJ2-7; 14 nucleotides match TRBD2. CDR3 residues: CASSQDHSGTSGRGYEQYF. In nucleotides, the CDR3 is TGCGCCAGCAGCCAAGACCACTCGGGGACTAGCGGGAGAGGGTACGAGCAGTACTTC.